This TCR beta chain came from a study of CXCR3-negative and CXCR3-positive naive CD8 T cells. Germline CDR1 reads MDHEN; CDR2 reads SYDVKM. This CDR3 has 18 amino acids. The libraries of TRB cDNA were constructed through 5' RACE using UMI labels. Reprocessing the 5' RACE reads, TCRdb reports a single entry for every CDR3 protein and omits DNA. In all, the sample yields tens of thousands of distinct CDR3 sequences. The origin of this receptor is a human donor in good health. Some clones in this sample may be carry-over from other donors' samples. The rearrangement joins TRBV28 to TRBJ2-1; TCRdb selects TRBD2, and the lack of DNA leaves this call unchecked. Sequencing input: naive CXCR3- CD8+ T cells from blood. This sample's subset: CD45RO-CCR7+CD27+CD95- naive CD8+ T cells lacking CXCR3 (TNR3-). CDR3 sequence reads: CASSFLFRSGLADNEQFF.